This T cell receptor (beta chain) was sequenced for a study of cytomegalovirus exposure and HLA in healthy donors. Study-wide results and caveats: When the data were analyzed later, several of the most significant clusters appeared to be linked to common viral pathogens. Most of the CMV-associated TCR beta chains (in a later analysis) appeared to be HLA-restricted. In a later analysis, V- and J-gene trimming of beta chains associated with a DCLRE1C missense variant, replicated independently. Earlier results showed most TCR beta V segments being productive about 87% or about 30% of the time.

V shed 4 bases and J 3 bases; nucleotides not matched to a gene: 7. There are 16 residues in the CDR3. The germline CDR1 and CDR2 sequences are SGHRS and YFSETQ. Comment on this clone: Its specificity is not known.

PCR involved 60 Vbeta and 13 Jbeta primers. The data were produced by immunoSEQ multiplex PCR, yet TCRdb's version contains in-frame clones alone and is incomplete. The sample consists of 250,000 or so clones, around 90% of them appearing once. Sequencing was performed on PBMCs. The J gene is TRBJ2-1, the V gene TRBV5-1; the match to TRBD2 covers 10 bases. This receptor was identified in a girl under 10 years old in good health and CMV-seronegative. The CDR3 reads CASSPRTSGNYNEQFF. The CDR3, as DNA: TGCGCCAGCAGCCCCCGGACTAGCGGAAACTACAATGAGCAGTTCTTC.